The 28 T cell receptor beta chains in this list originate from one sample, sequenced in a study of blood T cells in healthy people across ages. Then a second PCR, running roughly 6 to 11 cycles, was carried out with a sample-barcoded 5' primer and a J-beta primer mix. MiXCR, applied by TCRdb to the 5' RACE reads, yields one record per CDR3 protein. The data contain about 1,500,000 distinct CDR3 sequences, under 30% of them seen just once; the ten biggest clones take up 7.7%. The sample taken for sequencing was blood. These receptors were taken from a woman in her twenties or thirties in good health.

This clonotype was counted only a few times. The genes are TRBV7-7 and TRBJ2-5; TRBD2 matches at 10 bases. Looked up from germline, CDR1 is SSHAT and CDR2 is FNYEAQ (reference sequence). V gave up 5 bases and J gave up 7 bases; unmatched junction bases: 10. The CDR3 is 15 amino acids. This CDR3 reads CASSQQTSGPGTQYF. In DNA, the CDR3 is TGTGCCAGCAGCCAACAGACTAGCGGGCCAGGGACCCAGTACTTC.

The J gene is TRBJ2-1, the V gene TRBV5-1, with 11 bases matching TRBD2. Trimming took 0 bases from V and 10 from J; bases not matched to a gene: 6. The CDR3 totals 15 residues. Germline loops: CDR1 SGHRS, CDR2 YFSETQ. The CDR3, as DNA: TGCGCCAGCAGCTTGGGACTAGCGGGGAGGAGAGAGCAGTTCTTC. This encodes CASSLGLAGRREQFF.

The CDR3 spells CSVTEDTQNTEAFF. CDR3 bases: TGCAGCGTTACCGAAGACACTCAGAACACTGAAGCTTTCTTT. The genes are TRBV29-1 and TRBJ1-1; no firm D call. Trimming pared 5 bases from V and 1 base from J, leaving 14 bases between. This CDR3 contains 14 residues. The germline V gene has CDR1 SQVTM and CDR2 ANQGSEA.

This chain's CDR3 is CASSPARAGKETQYF. In DNA form, the CDR3 reads TGTGCCAGCAGCCCCGCTCGGGCAGGGAAAGAGACCCAGTACTTC. The rearrangement links TRBV7-2 to TRBJ2-5; D perhaps matches TRBD1 (5 bases). V was pared by 5 bases and J by 3 bases, with 16 bases between. Germline V lookup: CDR1 SGHTA, CDR2 FQGNSA. The CDR3 has 15 amino acids.

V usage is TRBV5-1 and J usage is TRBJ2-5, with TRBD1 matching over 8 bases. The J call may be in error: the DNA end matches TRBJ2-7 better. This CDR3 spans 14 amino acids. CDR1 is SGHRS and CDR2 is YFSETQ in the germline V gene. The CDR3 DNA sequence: TGCGCCAGCAGTTCCGTGAGACAGGGGAACGAGCAGTACTTC. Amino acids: CASSSVRQGNEQYF.

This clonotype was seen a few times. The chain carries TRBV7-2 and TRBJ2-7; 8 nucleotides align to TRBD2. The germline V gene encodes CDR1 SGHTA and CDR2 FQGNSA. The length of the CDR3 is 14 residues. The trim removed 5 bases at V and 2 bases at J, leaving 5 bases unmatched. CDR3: CASSRKGLAYEQYF. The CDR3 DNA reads TGTGCCAGCAGCCGTAAGGGACTAGCCTACGAGCAGTACTTC.

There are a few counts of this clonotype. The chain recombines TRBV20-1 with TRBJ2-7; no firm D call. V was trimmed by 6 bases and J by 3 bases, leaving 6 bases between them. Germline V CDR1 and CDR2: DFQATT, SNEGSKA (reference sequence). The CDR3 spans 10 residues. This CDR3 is CSAENYEQYF. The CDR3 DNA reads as TGCAGTGCCGAGAACTACGAGCAGTACTTC.

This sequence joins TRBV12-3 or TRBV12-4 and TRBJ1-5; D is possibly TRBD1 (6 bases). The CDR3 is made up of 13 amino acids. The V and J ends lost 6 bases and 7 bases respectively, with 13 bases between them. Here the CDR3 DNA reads TGTGCCAGCAGCCAACGGACAGCCCAGCCCCAGCATTTT. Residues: CASSQRTAQPQHF.

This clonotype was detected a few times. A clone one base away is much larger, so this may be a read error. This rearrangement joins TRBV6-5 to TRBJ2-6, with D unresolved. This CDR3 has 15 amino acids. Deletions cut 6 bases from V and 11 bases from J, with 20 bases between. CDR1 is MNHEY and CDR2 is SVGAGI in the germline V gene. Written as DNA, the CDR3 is TGTGCCAGCAGCGAGCCAAGTCGCGGAGCCTACGTCCTGACTTTC. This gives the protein CASSEPSRGAYVLTF.

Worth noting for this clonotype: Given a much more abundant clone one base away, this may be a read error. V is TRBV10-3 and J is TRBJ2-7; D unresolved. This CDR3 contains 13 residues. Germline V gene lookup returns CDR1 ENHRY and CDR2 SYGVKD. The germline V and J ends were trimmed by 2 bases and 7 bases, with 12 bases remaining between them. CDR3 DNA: TGTGCCATCAGTGAGATAGGGCTGGATGAGCAGTACTTC. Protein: CAISEIGLDEQYF.

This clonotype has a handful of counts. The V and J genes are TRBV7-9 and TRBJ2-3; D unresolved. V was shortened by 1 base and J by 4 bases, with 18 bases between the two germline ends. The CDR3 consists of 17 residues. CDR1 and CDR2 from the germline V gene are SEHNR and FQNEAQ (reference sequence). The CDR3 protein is CASSLDLGSLLPDTQYF. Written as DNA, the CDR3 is TGTGCCAGCAGCTTAGATTTGGGCTCCTTACTACCAGATACGCAGTATTTT. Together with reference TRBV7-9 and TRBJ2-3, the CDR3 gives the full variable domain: DTGVSQNPRHKITKRGQNVTFRCDPISEHNRLYWYRQTLGQGPEFLTYFQNEAQLEKSRLLSDRFSAERPKGSFSTLEIQRTEQGDSAMYLCASSLDLGSLLPDTQYFGPGTRLTVL.

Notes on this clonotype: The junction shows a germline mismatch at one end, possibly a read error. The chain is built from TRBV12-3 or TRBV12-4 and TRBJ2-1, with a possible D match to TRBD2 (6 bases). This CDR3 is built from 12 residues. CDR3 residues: CTSSLEGGEQFF. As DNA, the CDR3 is TGTACCAGCAGTTTGGAGGGAGGTGAGCAGTTCTTC.

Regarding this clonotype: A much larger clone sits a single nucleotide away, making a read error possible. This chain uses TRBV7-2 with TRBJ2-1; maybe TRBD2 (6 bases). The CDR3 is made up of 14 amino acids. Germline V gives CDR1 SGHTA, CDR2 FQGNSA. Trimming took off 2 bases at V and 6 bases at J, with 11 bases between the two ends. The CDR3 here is CASSLSGSRNEQFF. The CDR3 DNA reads TGTGCCAGCAGCTTATCCGGGAGCCGCAATGAGCAGTTCTTC. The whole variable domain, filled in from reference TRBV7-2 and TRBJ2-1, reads GAGVSQSPSNKVTEKGKDVELRCDPISGHTALYWYRQSLGQGLEFLIYFQGNSAPDKSGLPSDRFSAERTGGSVSTLTIQRTQQEDSAVYLCASSLSGSRNEQFFGPGTRLTVL.

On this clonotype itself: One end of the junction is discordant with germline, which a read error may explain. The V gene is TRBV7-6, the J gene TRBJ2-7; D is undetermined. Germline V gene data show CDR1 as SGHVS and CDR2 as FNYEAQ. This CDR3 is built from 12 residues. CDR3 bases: TGTGCCGGCAGTATAAACTTAGATACCCAGTACTTC. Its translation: CAGSINLDTQYF.

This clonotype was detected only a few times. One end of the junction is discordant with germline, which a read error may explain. The chain's CDR3 is CNAKGTSGGIKETQYF. CDR3 nucleotide sequence: TGCAATGCTAAAGGGACTAGCGGGGGTATAAAAGAGACCCAGTACTTC. The V and J genes are TRBV20-1 and TRBJ2-5; 14 bases are a match to TRBD2. Looked up from germline, CDR1 is DFQATT and CDR2 is SNEGSKA (reference sequence). The CDR3 consists of 16 residues.

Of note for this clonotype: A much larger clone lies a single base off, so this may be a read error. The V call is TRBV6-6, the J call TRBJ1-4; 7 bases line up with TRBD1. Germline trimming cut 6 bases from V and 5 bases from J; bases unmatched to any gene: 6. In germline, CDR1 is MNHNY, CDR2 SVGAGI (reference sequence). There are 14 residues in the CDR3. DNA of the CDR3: TGTGCCAGCAGCACCGGGACAGAAAATGAAAAACTGTTTTTT. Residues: CASSTGTENEKLFF.

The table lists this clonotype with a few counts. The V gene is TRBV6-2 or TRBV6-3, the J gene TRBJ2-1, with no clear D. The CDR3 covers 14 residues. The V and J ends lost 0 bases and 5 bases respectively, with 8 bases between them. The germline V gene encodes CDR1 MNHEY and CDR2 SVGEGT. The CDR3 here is CASSYSLVHNEQFF. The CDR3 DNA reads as TGTGCCAGCAGTTACTCCTTGGTTCACAATGAGCAGTTCTTC.

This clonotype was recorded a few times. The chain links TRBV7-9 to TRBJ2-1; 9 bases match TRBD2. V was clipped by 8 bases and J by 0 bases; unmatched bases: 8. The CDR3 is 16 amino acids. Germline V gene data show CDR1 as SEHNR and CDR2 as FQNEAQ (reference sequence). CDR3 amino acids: CASELQRGASYNEQFF. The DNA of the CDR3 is TGTGCCAGCGAACTCCAGCGGGGGGCCTCCTACAATGAGCAGTTCTTC.

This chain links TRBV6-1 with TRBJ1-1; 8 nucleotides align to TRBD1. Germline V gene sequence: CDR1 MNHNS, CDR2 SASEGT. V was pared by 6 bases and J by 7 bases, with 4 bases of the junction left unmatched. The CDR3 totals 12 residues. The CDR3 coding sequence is TGTGCCAGCAGCCCCGGGACAGGTGAAGCTTTCTTT. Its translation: CASSPGTGEAFF.

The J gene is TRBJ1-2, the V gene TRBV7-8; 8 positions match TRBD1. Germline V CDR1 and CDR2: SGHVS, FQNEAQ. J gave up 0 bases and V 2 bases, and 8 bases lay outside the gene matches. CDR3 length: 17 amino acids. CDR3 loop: CASSLLTVTGANYGYTF. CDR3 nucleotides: TGTGCCAGCAGCTTACTTACTGTGACAGGGGCTAACTATGGCTACACCTTC.

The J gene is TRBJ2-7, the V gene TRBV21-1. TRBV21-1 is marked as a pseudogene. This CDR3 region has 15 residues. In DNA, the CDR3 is TGTGCCAGCAGCAAAGCTGCGGACAGGTCCTACGAGCAGTACTTC. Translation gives CASSKAADRSYEQYF.

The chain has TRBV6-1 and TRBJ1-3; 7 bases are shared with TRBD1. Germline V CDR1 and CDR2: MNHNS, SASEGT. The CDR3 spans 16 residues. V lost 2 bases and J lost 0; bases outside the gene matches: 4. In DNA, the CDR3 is TGTGCCAGCAGTGAAAACAGGGGACTCTCTGGAAACACCATATATTTT. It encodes CASSENRGLSGNTIYF.

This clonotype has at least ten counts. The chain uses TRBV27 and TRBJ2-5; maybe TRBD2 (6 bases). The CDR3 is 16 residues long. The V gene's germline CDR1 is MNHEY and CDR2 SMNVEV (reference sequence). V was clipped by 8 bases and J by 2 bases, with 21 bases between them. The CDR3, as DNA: TGTGCCAGCCGGAGGGCAGCCGGGACTCAACAAGAGACCCAGTACTTC. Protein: CASRRAAGTQQETQYF.

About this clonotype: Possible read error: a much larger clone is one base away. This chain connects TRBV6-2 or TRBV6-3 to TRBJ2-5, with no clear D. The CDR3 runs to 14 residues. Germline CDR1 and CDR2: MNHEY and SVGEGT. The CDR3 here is CASSPSWAEETQDF. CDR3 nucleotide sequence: TGTGCCAGCAGCCCCAGCTGGGCCGAAGAGACCCAGGACTTC.

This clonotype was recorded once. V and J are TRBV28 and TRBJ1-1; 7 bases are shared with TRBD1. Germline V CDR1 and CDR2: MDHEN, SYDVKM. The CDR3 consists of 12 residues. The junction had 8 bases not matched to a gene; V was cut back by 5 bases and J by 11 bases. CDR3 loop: CASSPKGARAFF. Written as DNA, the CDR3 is TGTGCCAGCAGTCCCAAGGGGGCGCGGGCTTTCTTT.

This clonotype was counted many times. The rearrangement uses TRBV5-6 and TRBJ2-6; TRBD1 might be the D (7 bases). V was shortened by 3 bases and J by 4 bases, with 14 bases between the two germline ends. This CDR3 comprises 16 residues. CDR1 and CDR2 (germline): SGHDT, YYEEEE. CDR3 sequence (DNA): TGTGCCAGCAGCTGGATCAGGGGGGCCGGGGCCAACGTCCTGACTTTC. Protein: CASSWIRGAGANVLTF.

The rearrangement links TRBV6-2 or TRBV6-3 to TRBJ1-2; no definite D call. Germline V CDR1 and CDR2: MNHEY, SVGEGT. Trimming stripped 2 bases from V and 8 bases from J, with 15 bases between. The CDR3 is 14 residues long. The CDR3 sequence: CASSYRRDAGGYTF. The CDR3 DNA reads TGTGCCAGCAGTTACCGGCGCGACGCGGGAGGCTACACCTTC.

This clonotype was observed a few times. CDR3 protein: CSARVPSANTEAFF. The CDR3, as DNA: TGCAGTGCTAGAGTCCCGTCAGCAAACACTGAAGCTTTCTTT. This sequence joins TRBV20-1 and TRBJ1-1; no reliable D call. CDR3 length: 14 residues. Germline V CDR1 and CDR2: DFQATT, SNEGSKA (reference sequence). Trimming shortened V by 1 base and J by 2 bases, and 11 bases separated the two germline ends.